This T cell receptor (beta chain) is from a study of blood T cell repertoires in COVID-19. Study as a whole: The United States, Italy and Spain supplied acute and convalescent COVID-19 samples. Nucleic acid was either cDNA or gDNA, and it came from T cells, B-cell-depleted T cells, or PBMCs.

From germline, CDR1 is SGHDT and CDR2 YYEEEE. With V trimmed by 4 bases and J by 6 bases, 7 bases remained unmatched. The CDR3 has 14 residues. This table comes from immunoSEQ multiplex PCR, and its TCRdb copy is limited to in-frame clones, with some not included. The repertoire holds roughly 250,000 clones, with around 87% as singletons. Across 20 to 25 US areas, participants ranged in age from 18 to 89 years. Researchers sorted participants into cohorts using their self-reported clinical history. The TCR was taken from a middle-aged woman with acute COVID-19. The rearrangement uses TRBV5-6 and TRBJ2-1; TRBD2 agrees at 7 bases. The source material was PBMCs or T cells enriched from blood (not recorded which). The CDR3 coding sequence is TGTGCCAGCAGCCCCGACGCGGGGGTCAATGAGCAGTTCTTC. It encodes CASSPDAGVNEQFF.